These 18 T cell receptor beta chains originate from one sample sequenced in a study of blood T cell repertoires in COVID-19. Only in-frame clones appear in the TCRdb table, and some are missing; sequencing was by immunoSEQ multiplex PCR. The table records about 210,000 clones, over 75% of them present only once. The sequencing input was PBMCs or T cells enriched from blood (not recorded which). These TCRs come from a man aged 25 to 45 with acute COVID-19.

The chain's CDR3 is CASSFTGGTDTQYF. In nucleotides, the CDR3 is TGTGCCAGCAGCTTTACCGGGGGCACAGATACGCAGTATTTT. J is TRBJ2-3 and V is TRBV7-2; D may be TRBD2 (5 bases). CDR3 length: 14 amino acids. The germline V gene has CDR1 SGHTA and CDR2 FQGNSA. Trimming cost V 3 bases and J 1 base, with 8 bases left between them.

There are a few counts of this clone. The chain employs TRBV19 and TRBJ1-5; 7 bases are a match to TRBD1. Trimming at V came to 6 bases and at J to 0 bases, leaving 11 bases not matched to a gene. The CDR3 consists of 17 residues. Per the germline V gene, CDR1 is LNHDA and CDR2 is SQIVND (reference sequence). The CDR3 region is CASREGQVRVSNQPQHF. The CDR3, as DNA: TGTGCCAGTAGGGAAGGACAGGTGAGGGTTAGCAATCAGCCCCAGCATTTT. Based on the CDR3 plus reference TRBV19 and TRBJ1-5, the full variable domain is DGGITQSPKYLFRKEGQNVTLSCEQNLNHDAMYWYRQDPGQGLRLIYYSQIVNDFQKGDIAEGYSVSREKKESFPLTVTSAQKNPTAFYLCASREGQVRVSNQPQHFGDGTRLSIL.

This clone occurred a few times. The CDR3 loop reads CSASKAGAGYGYTF. DNA of the CDR3: TGCAGTGCTAGTAAGGCAGGAGCGGGCTATGGCTACACCTTC. The chain combines TRBV20-1 with TRBJ1-2, with D unresolved. Trimming removed 3 bases at V and 4 bases at J, with 15 bases between. Germline V gene sequence: CDR1 DFQATT, CDR2 SNEGSKA (reference sequence). CDR3 size: 14 residues.

The chain recombines TRBV29-1 with TRBJ1-1; TRBD1 agrees at 7 bases. Germline lookup yields CDR1 SQVTM and CDR2 ANQGSEA. The CDR3 has 14 residues. J was trimmed by 0 bases and V by 7 bases; bases with no gene match: 8. The CDR3: CSAPVGQMNTEAFF. Here the CDR3 DNA reads TGCAGCGCCCCTGTGGGACAGATGAACACTGAAGCTTTCTTT.

A few counts support this clone. The gene calls are TRBV6-5 and TRBJ2-7, with TRBD2 as a possible D gene (7 bases). Germline-derived CDR1 and CDR2 are MNHEY and SVGAGI. V lost 8 bases to trimming and J lost 4 bases, with 15 bases between them. The CDR3 consists of 13 residues. The CDR3 nucleotides read TGTGCCAGCTCACCTGAGGGGGGGTACGAGCAGTACTTC. Its translation is CASSPEGGYEQYF.

V is TRBV28 and J is TRBJ1-5; TRBD1 matches 7 bases. The V and J ends lost 7 bases and 5 bases, in that order; junction bases with no gene match: 8. In germline, CDR1 is MDHEN, CDR2 SYDVKM. This CDR3 spans 14 amino acids. The CDR3 sequence is CASISGGSYQPQHF. For the CDR3, the DNA is TGTGCCAGCATTTCAGGGGGTAGTTATCAGCCCCAGCATTTT. Full variable domain (remainder filled in from reference TRBV28 and TRBJ1-5): DVKVTQSSRYLVKRTGEKVFLECVQDMDHENMFWYRQDPGLGLRLIYFSYDVKMKEKGDIPEGYSVSREKKERFSLILESASTNQTSMYLCASISGGSYQPQHFGDGTRLSIL.

The rearrangement joins TRBV21-1 to TRBJ1-5; the D segment call TRBD1 is taken from the table without a DNA check. TRBV21-1 is designated a pseudogene. This CDR3 comprises 17 residues. The CDR3, as DNA: TGTGCCAGCAGCACAATGGCAGGGGAATATAGCAATCAGCCCCAGCATTTT. This gives the protein CASSTMAGEYSNQPQHF.

This clone came up once. The genes are TRBV9 and TRBJ2-7; 8 bases fit TRBD2. The CDR3 has 15 amino acids. V dropped 4 bases and J dropped 2; count of bases not matched to a gene: 8. Germline-derived CDR1 and CDR2 are SGDLS and YYNGEE. Here the CDR3 reads CASSPTGGSPYEQYF. The CDR3 DNA sequence: TGTGCCAGCAGCCCTACGGGGGGGAGTCCCTACGAGCAGTACTTC.

This rearrangement joins TRBV13 to TRBJ2-7; D possibly corresponds to TRBD2 (5 bases). This CDR3 is 14 amino acids long. Trimming took off 6 bases at V and 4 bases at J, with 16 bases between the two ends. Per germline, CDR1 PRHDT and CDR2 FYEKMQ (reference sequence). As DNA, the CDR3 is TGTGCCAGCAGAGCCCAGACTATCAAGTACGAGCAGTACTTC. It is translated as CASRAQTIKYEQYF. The full variable domain, its missing parts supplied by reference TRBV13 and TRBJ2-7, is AAGVIQSPRHLIKEKRETATLKCYPIPRHDTVYWYQQGPGQDPQFLISFYEKMQSDKGSIPDRFSAQQFSDYHSELNMSSLELGDSALYFCASRAQTIKYEQYFGPGTRLTVT.

This clone was detected only a few times. This sequence joins TRBV6-5 and TRBJ1-2; 7 bases match TRBD1. V trimming: 10 bases; J trimming: 5 bases; junction bases outside the gene matches: 13. CDR3 size: 14 residues. Per the germline V gene, CDR1 is MNHEY and CDR2 is SVGAGI. This CDR3 is CATQTNRGVYGYTF. The CDR3 nucleotides read TGTGCCACCCAAACCAACAGGGGTGTGTATGGCTACACCTTC.

This chain uses TRBV5-1 with TRBJ2-5, with 12 bases fitting TRBD2. The CDR3 extends over 14 amino acids. After removal of 6 bases from V and 4 bases from J, the junction contained 4 bases not matched to a gene. CDR1 and CDR2 (germline): SGHRS, YFSETQ. In DNA, the CDR3 is TGCGCCAGCACCCAGACTAGCGGGGGAGAGACCCAGTACTTC. Protein product: CASTQTSGGETQYF.

This clone was seen a few times. V is TRBV11-2 and J is TRBJ1-6; TRBD1 might be the D (5 bases). With 3 bases removed from V and 7 bases from J, the gap between germline ends came to 16 bases. In germline, CDR1 is SGHAT, CDR2 FQNNGV. The CDR3 length is 16 residues. This CDR3 is CASSLGSETVNSPLHF. CDR3 bases: TGTGCCAGCAGCTTGGGTTCGGAGACAGTGAATTCACCCCTCCACTTT.

This chain connects TRBV6-5 to TRBJ1-1; D remains unclear. The germline V gene encodes CDR1 MNHEY and CDR2 SVGAGI. Trimming left V 10 bases short and J 4 bases short, with 13 bases between. This CDR3 is 12 amino acids long. CDR3 loop: CATCVQRTEAFF. CDR3 coding DNA: TGTGCCACCTGTGTCCAGCGCACTGAAGCTTTCTTT.

The rearrangement links TRBV15 to TRBJ2-3, with D possibly being TRBD2 (6 bases). Looked up from germline, CDR1 is LNHNV and CDR2 is YYDKDF (reference sequence). V lost 1 base to trimming and J lost 3 bases, with 11 bases between them. The CDR3 sequence is 15 residues long. The CDR3 nucleotides are TGTGCCACCAGCAGAGCGGGGGAGACAACAGATACGCAGTATTTT. This translates into CATSRAGETTDTQYF.

The chain couples TRBV29-1 to TRBJ2-7; D might be TRBD1 (6 bases). This CDR3 spans 11 amino acids. CDR1 is SQVTM, CDR2 ANQGSEA, per germline. Deletions cut 5 bases from V and 3 bases from J, with 8 bases between. The CDR3 DNA reads TGCAGCGTTCACAGGGACTACGAGCAGTACTTC. Encoded protein: CSVHRDYEQYF.

V is TRBV20-1 and J is TRBJ1-5; a possible D gene is TRBD1 (5 bases). The CDR3 has 11 amino acids. V was clipped by 0 bases and J by 13 bases, with 10 bases between them. Germline assignment: CDR1 DFQATT and CDR2 SNEGSKA (reference sequence). DNA of the CDR3: TGCAGTGCTAGAGATCCCGGGGGGCAGCATTTT. This encodes CSARDPGGQHF.

V gene TRBV2 combines with J gene TRBJ2-5, with 8 nucleotides matching TRBD1. Germline trimming cut 7 bases from V and 5 bases from J; bases unmatched to any gene: 15. Germline values: CDR1 SNHLY, CDR2 FYNNEI. This CDR3 region has 16 residues. The CDR3 DNA is TGTGCCAGCACCTCGAACAGGGCAGGGGGCAGGGAGACCCAGTACTTC. It translates to CASTSNRAGGRETQYF.

Only a few counts were recorded for this clone. V gene TRBV3-1 (or the pseudogene TRBV3-2) combines with J gene TRBJ1-2; D not resolved. V lost 5 bases, J lost 8 bases, and 18 bases lay in between. Germline V gives CDR1 LGHDT, CDR2 YNNKEL (reference sequence). There are 14 residues in the CDR3. The CDR3 nucleotides are TGTGCCAGCAGCTTCGAAGCCTCCTCGGGAGGCTACACCTTC. Protein: CASSFEASSGGYTF.